The text below deals with one T cell receptor (beta chain). Per germline, CDR1 MDHEN and CDR2 SYDVKM. The CDR3 spans 14 residues. The ends were cut back, 2 bases at V and 7 bases at J, with 15 bases in the middle. This entry belongs to a study of OX40 agonist ivuxolimab in advanced cancers. Sequencing used immunoSEQ multiplex PCR; TCRdb keeps in-frame clones, though not all of them. This sample yields around 84,000 clones, of which 92% are seen a single time; roughly 0.56% belongs to the top ten. Sequenced here: CD4+ or CD8+ T cells sorted from blood, sampled in a trial of the OX40 agonist ivuxolimab. The clonotype originates from an adult with an advanced solid tumor such as melanoma, head and neck, liver or kidney cancer. V and J are TRBV28 and TRBJ2-7; the D is unclear. The CDR3 loop is CASSLGQALKEQYF. CDR3 DNA sequence: TGTGCCAGCAGTTTAGGTCAGGCCCTGAAGGAGCAGTACTTC.